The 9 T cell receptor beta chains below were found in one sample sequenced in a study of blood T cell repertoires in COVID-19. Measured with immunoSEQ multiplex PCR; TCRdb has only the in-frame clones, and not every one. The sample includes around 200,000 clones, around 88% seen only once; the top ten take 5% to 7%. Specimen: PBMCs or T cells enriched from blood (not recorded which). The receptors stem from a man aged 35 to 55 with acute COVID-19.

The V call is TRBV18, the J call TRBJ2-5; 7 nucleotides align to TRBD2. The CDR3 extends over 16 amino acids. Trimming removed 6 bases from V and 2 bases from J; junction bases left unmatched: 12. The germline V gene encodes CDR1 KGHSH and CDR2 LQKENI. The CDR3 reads CASSSSGNNPQETQYF. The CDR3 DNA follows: TGTGCCAGCTCGTCAAGCGGGAACAACCCACAAGAGACCCAGTACTTC.

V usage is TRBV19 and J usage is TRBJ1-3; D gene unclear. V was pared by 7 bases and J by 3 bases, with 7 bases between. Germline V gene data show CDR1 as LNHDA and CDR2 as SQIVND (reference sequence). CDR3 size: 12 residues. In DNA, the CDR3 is TGTGCCAGTACCAAAAATGGAAACACCATATATTTT. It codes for CASTKNGNTIYF.

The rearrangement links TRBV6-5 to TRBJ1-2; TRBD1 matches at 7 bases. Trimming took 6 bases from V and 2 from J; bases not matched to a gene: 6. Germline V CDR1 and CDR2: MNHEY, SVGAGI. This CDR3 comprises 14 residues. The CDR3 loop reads CASRTRGSNYGYTF. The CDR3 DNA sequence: TGTGCCAGCAGAACCAGGGGGAGCAACTATGGCTACACCTTC.

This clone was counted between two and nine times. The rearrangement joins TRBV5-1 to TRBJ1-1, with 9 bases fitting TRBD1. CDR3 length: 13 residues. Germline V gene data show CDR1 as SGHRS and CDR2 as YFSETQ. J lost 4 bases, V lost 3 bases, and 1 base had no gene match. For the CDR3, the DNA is TGCGCCAGCAGCTCGGGACAGGGCACTGAAGCTTTCTTT. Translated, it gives CASSSGQGTEAFF.

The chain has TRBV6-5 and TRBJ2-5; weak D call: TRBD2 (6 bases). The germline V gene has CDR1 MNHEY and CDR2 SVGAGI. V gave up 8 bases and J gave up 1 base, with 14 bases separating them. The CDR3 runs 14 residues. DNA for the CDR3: TGTGCCAGCTCCGTTAGCGGAATCCAAGAGACCCAGTACTTC. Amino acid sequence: CASSVSGIQETQYF.

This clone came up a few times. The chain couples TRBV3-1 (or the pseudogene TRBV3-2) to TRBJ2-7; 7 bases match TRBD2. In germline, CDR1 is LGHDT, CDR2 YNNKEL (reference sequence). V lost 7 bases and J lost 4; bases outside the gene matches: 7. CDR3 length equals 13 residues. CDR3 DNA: TGTGCCAGCACGGGGGAGGGCCGGTACGAGCAGTACTTC. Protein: CASTGEGRYEQYF.

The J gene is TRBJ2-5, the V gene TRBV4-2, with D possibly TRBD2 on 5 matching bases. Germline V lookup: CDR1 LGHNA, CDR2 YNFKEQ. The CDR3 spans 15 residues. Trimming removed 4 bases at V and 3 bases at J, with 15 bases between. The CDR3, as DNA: TGTGCCAGCAGCCCTAGTACCCGGGGAAAAGAGACCCAGTACTTC. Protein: CASSPSTRGKETQYF.

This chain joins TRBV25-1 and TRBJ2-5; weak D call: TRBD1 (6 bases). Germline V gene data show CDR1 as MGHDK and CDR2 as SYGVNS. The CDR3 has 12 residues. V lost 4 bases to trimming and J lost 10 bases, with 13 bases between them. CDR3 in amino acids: CASSGTQTGQYF. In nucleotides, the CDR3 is TGTGCCAGCAGTGGAACTCAGACAGGCCAGTACTTC. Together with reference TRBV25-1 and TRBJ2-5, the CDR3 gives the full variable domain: EADIYQTPRYLVIGTGKKITLECSQTMGHDKMYWYQQDPGMELHLIHYSYGVNSTEKGDLSSESTVSRIRTEHFPLTLESARPSHTSQYLCASSGTQTGQYFGPGTRLLVL.

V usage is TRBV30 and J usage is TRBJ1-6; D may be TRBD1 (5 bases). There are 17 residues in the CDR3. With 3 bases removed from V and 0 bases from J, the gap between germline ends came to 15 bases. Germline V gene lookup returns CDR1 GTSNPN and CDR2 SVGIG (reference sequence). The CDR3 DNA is TGTGCCTGGAGCCCCCTCCAAGGGGCCTCCTATAATTCACCCCTCCACTTT. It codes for CAWSPLQGASYNSPLHF.